This T cell receptor (beta chain) was retrieved from a study of T cell changes during pregnancy in multiple sclerosis. The CDR3 totals 15 residues. Germline CDR1 reads MDHEN; CDR2 reads SYDVKM. J was trimmed by 9 bases and V by 6 bases; bases with no gene match: 13. Measured with immunoSEQ multiplex PCR; TCRdb has only the in-frame clones, and not every one. The table has more than 30,000 clones, about 89% seen once. The receptor was isolated from a female donor with multiple sclerosis, enrolled in a pregnancy study. Sequencing was performed on CD8+ T cells from peripheral blood mononuclear cells, taken in the second trimester of pregnancy. V usage is TRBV28 and J usage is TRBJ2-2; TRBD1 matches 7 bases. The chain's CDR3 is CASSPYQGEVRELFF. The CDR3 region has the DNA TGTGCCAGCAGCCCCTACCAGGGGGAAGTCAGGGAGCTGTTTTTT.